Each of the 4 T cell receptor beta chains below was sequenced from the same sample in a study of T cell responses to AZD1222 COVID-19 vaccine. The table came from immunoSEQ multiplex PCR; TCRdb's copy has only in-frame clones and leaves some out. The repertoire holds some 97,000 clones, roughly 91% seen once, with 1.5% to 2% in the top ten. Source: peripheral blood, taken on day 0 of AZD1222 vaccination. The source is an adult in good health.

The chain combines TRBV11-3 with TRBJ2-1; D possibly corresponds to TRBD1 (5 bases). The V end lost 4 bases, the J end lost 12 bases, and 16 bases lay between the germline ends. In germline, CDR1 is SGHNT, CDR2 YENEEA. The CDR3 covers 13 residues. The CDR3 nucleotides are TGTGCCAGCAGCTCCGAAATAGGGGAACTGCAGTTCTTC. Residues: CASSSEIGELQFF.

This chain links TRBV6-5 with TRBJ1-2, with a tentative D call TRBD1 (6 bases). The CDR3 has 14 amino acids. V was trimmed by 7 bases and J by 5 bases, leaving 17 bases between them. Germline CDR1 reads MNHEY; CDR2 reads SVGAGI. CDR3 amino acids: CASNPTGKFYGYTF. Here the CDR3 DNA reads TGTGCCAGCAACCCGACAGGAAAATTTTATGGCTACACCTTC.

CDR3 residues: CSVEVGGSGTEAFF. The CDR3 DNA is TGCAGCGTTGAAGTTGGAGGGAGCGGTACTGAAGCTTTCTTT. The gene calls are TRBV29-1 and TRBJ1-1; D is undetermined. Trimming took 1 base from V and 5 from J, leaving 14 bases between them. CDR3 size: 14 residues. Per germline, CDR1 SQVTM and CDR2 ANQGSEA.

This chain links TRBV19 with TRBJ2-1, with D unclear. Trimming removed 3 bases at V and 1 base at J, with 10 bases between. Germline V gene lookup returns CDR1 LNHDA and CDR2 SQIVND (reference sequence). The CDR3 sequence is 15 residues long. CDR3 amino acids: CASSMNSFSYNEQFF. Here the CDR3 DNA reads TGTGCCAGTAGTATGAACAGTTTTTCCTACAATGAGCAGTTCTTC.